This TCR beta chain comes out of a study of PD-1 blockade in classical Hodgkin lymphoma (dated by TCRdb to about 2020). As for the study more broadly: Nivolumab dosing was 3 mg/kg intravenously every 2 weeks, continuing until either disease progression or unacceptable toxicity. The study used CyTOF and TCR beta sequencing to define a peripheral blood immune signature of response to PD-1 blockade in classical Hodgkin lymphoma. Findings and caveats that apply to the study as a whole: Baseline diversity similar to that of newly diagnosed patients was observed in trial patients achieving complete response, whereas significantly lower diversity was observed in partial responders and progressors. Newly diagnosed patients were reported to have lower baseline TCR diversity than healthy donors, and relapsed/refractory patients were reported to have lower baseline TCR diversity still. The study covered only a single clinical trial cohort, and the causes of the repertoire differences, possibly disease activity or prior therapy, were still not defined. A significant rise by C4D1 was seen in CD4+ but not CD8+ TCR diversity (p=0.0027 vs p=0.16), with the rise being most apparent in complete responders (p=0.02). Lower diversity was seen in patients whose nivolumab began less than 1 year after ASCT, and these patients were left out of later analyses so that immune reconstitution would not confound the results.

Read against the paper, the sample's time point label means: cycle 4 day 1 (C4D1), after more than 5 weeks of nivolumab. Every trial patient had relapsed following autologous stem cell transplantation, and prior brentuximab vedotin exposure was what differed among cohorts A, B and C. A Miltenyi CD4+ T cell isolation kit was used for magnetic negative selection to purify CD4+ T cells from thawed PBMCs. A total of over 50 patients with relapsed/refractory classical Hodgkin lymphoma made up the trial cohort, and each patient's best overall response was complete response, partial response or progressive disease. Single-agent nivolumab was administered to trial patients in the multi-cohort phase II CheckMate 205 trial. An independent review committee assessed best overall response by applying the 2007 International Working Group response criteria. Trial PBMCs were collected immediately before nivolumab initiation (C1D1) and during therapy at cycle 2 day 1 and cycle 4 day 1. Peripheral blood was collected in 8 mL Vacutainer Cell Preparation Tubes, from which PBMCs were isolated by centrifugation and then cryopreserved. Purified CD4+ and CD8+ fractions were generated only in cases for which an additional PBMC sample was available. Magnetically labelled cells were depleted on LS columns in a quadroMACS separator, and the flow-through was collected as the purified fraction.

This clone was counted once. The target of this receptor is not known. The sample holds no much larger clone one base away, and base qualities are not on file. Genomic DNA was isolated using the Qiagen DNeasy kit from unsorted PBMCs as well as from negatively selected CD4+ and CD8+ fractions. TCR beta CDR3 regions were subjected to amplification by immunoSEQ multiplex PCR with primers that anneal to V and J segments. A synthetic immune receptor repertoire was used to minimize amplification bias, and any remaining bias was removed computationally after sequencing. For the original study's pipeline: Repertoire diversity was quantified as the Shannon entropy index using custom Python scripts. Unsorted, CD4+ and CD8+ repertoires were analyzed separately, except in combined analyses where CD4+ and CD8+ sequences were merged in silico. Clonal expansion was defined as a frequency increase of at least 2-fold after treatment compared with C1D1, and clones undetected at baseline were assigned a pseudocount of 0.5. Clones with 0 or 1 copy at C1D1 were classified as singleton clones, and clones with 2 or more copies were classified as non-singleton clones. Clones expanded in unsorted samples were labelled as CD4+, CD8+ or unknown by matching protein sequences in sorted samples from the same patient. Diversity changes from C1D1 to C4D1 were tested in paired samples using Wilcoxon tests. Sourced from immuneACCESS, this table was stored by TCRdb with only in-frame sequences that have V and J called. A share of the clones is absent; for the studies checked, an unresolved V gene accounts for under half, and the remainder has no known explanation. V, J and clone size are taken as reported in that table, and D and trimming were inferred from the DNA itself. Recorded for this sample are around 30,000 clones; 92% of them occurred a single time. The top ten constitute around 0.3% of the sample.

The CDR1 and CDR2 encoded by the germline V gene (reference sequence) are LNHDA and SQIVND. The CDR3 contains 17 residues, cysteine and phenylalanine counted. The CDR3 DNA has 51 bases and is translated from base 1. V lost 5 bases and J lost 6 bases; the stretch between them is 23 bases long. The receptor was isolated from a human donor with classical Hodgkin lymphoma. The rearrangement combines TRBV19 with TRBJ2-1; the D gene identity is not certain. The material was CD4+ T cells from blood, obtained before the fourth cycle of nivolumab. CDR3 sequence: CASSQNGRRRLSNEQFF. The DNA sequence is given as TGTGCCAGTAGTCAAAACGGGCGGCGTCGATTAAGCAATGAGCAGTTCTTC.